Each of the 16 T cell receptor beta chains below was sequenced from the same sample in a study of identifying expanded T cells in peripheral blood. Clones were read by immunoSEQ multiplex PCR, and TCRdb kept only the in-frame ones, dropping some. The data show about 82,000 clones, about 90% seen once. The sequenced material came from blood. The receptors shown here come from a person aged 18 to 75 in good health.

This clone was detected once. The chain recombines TRBV5-4 with TRBJ2-7; tentative D call: TRBD2 (5 bases). The V end was cut by 2 bases, the J end by 7 bases, with 13 bases between. CDR3 length: 13 residues. Germline lookup yields CDR1 SGHNT and CDR2 YYREEE (reference sequence). This CDR3 is CASSLGPTGEQYF. The CDR3 nucleotides are TGTGCCAGCAGCTTAGGCCCAACGGGAGAGCAGTACTTC. Combining the CDR3 with reference TRBV5-4 and TRBJ2-7 gives the whole variable domain ETGVTQSPTHLIKTRGQQVTLRCSSQSGHNTVSWYQQALGQGPQFIFQYYREEENGRGNFPPRFSGLQFPNYSSELNVNALELDDSALYLCASSLGPTGEQYFGPGTRLTVT.

This clone was seen once. The chain combines TRBV10-3 with TRBJ1-1; D is possibly TRBD1 (5 bases). Trimming cost V 3 bases and J 4 bases, with 18 bases left between them. Germline CDR1 ENHRY, CDR2 SYGVKD. CDR3 length: 16 amino acids. The CDR3 region has the DNA TGTGCCATCAGTGACCCTCACGAGGGGTCCCCCACTGAAGCTTTCTTT. This sequence encodes CAISDPHEGSPTEAFF.

The J gene is TRBJ1-2, the V gene TRBV5-5; 7 bases match TRBD1. CDR3 length: 12 amino acids. Germline values: CDR1 SGHKS, CDR2 YYEKEE (reference sequence). The J segment lost 8 bases and the V segment lost 0 bases, leaving 1 base of the junction unmatched. The CDR3 protein is CASSLGQGGYTF. CDR3 DNA sequence: TGTGCCAGCAGCTTGGGACAGGGAGGCTACACCTTC.

V usage is TRBV13 and J usage is TRBJ1-3; D call uncertain. There are 17 residues in the CDR3. CDR1 is PRHDT and CDR2 is FYEKMQ in the germline V gene (reference sequence). With 5 bases removed from V and 0 bases from J, the gap between germline ends came to 17 bases. CDR3 DNA: TGTGCCAGCAGCCATATTACTTTAGCCAACTCTGGAAACACCATATATTTT. Translation: CASSHITLANSGNTIYF.

The rearrangement joins TRBV15 to TRBJ1-2; TRBD1 agrees at 8 bases. After removal of 0 bases from V and 5 bases from J, the junction contained 14 bases not matched to a gene. The CDR3 is 18 amino acids. Looked up from germline, CDR1 is LNHNV and CDR2 is YYDKDF (reference sequence). The CDR3 nucleotides are TGTGCCACCAGCAGAGATCCCGTGGCAGGGGGCGGTGGGTATGGCTACACCTTC. Translated: CATSRDPVAGGGGYGYTF.

The V gene is TRBV7-9, the J gene TRBJ1-3; 7 bases line up with TRBD1. Germline V gives CDR1 SEHNR, CDR2 FQNEAQ (reference sequence). Losses at the gene ends were 5 bases for V and 0 bases for J; bases not matched to a gene: 4. The CDR3 has 15 amino acids. The CDR3 loop reads CASSAQGSSGNTIYF. The CDR3 DNA reads TGTGCCAGCAGCGCACAGGGGTCCTCTGGAAACACCATATATTTT.

The rearrangement joins TRBV10-3 to TRBJ2-3; TRBD2 matches at 7 bases. V lost 8 bases to trimming and J lost 0 bases; unmatched junction nucleotides: 2. The germline V gene has CDR1 ENHRY and CDR2 SYGVKD. This CDR3 has 13 amino acids. CDR3 region: CAILAASTDTQYF. Written as DNA, the CDR3 is TGTGCCATCCTAGCGGCTAGCACAGATACGCAGTATTTT.

The chain joins TRBV7-8 to TRBJ2-7; D unresolved. The V gene's germline CDR1 is SGHVS and CDR2 FQNEAQ. Trimming removed 0 bases at V and 0 bases at J, with 6 bases between. The CDR3 length is 14 residues. CDR3 nucleotide sequence: TGTGCCAGCAGCTTAGCGGTCAGCTCCTACGAGCAGTACTTC. Translated, it gives CASSLAVSSYEQYF. Full variable domain (remainder filled in from reference TRBV7-8 and TRBJ2-7): GAGVSQSPRYKVAKRGQDVALRCDPISGHVSLFWYQQALGQGPEFLTYFQNEAQLDKSGLPSDRFFAERPEGSVSTLKIQRTQQEDSAVYLCASSLAVSSYEQYFGPGTRLTVT.

This chain uses TRBV4-1 with TRBJ2-7; TRBD2 might be the D (5 bases). The CDR3 is 17 residues long. The germline V and J ends were trimmed by 1 base and 3 bases, with 19 bases remaining between them. Germline lookup yields CDR1 MGHRA and CDR2 YSYEKL. CDR3 sequence reads: CASSQVAGVSASYEQYF. The CDR3, as DNA: TGCGCCAGCAGCCAAGTAGCAGGCGTTAGCGCTAGCTACGAGCAGTACTTC.

The chain recombines TRBV10-1 with TRBJ1-1; the D is unclear. CDR1 is WNHNN, CDR2 SYGVQD, per germline (reference sequence). This CDR3 is built from 13 residues. The ends were cut back, 6 bases at V and 0 bases at J, with 8 bases in the middle. CDR3 sequence reads: CASRDGLNTEAFF. CDR3 nucleotides: TGCGCCAGCAGGGACGGATTGAACACTGAAGCTTTCTTT.

The CDR3: CASSVGVAKNIQYF. As DNA, the CDR3 is TGTGCCAGCAGTGTGGGGGTAGCCAAAAACATTCAGTACTTC. This rearrangement joins TRBV2 to TRBJ2-4; the D gene could be TRBD1 or TRBD2 (5 bases each). CDR1 and CDR2 from the germline V gene are SNHLY and FYNNEI. This CDR3 is built from 14 residues. Trimming took off 4 bases at V and 0 bases at J, with 7 bases between the two ends.

This clone appeared a single time. This rearrangement joins TRBV7-8 to TRBJ1-4; weak D call: TRBD1 (5 bases). The CDR3 extends over 15 amino acids. Germline V gene data show CDR1 as SGHVS and CDR2 as FQNEAQ. V was shortened by 5 bases and J by 3 bases, with 13 bases between the two germline ends. CDR3 DNA sequence: TGTGCCAGCAGCAAGGACCGGGGGGCTAATGAAAAACTGTTTTTT. This codes for CASSKDRGANEKLFF.

The chain carries TRBV5-4 and TRBJ1-3, with 7 bases that match TRBD1. There are 17 residues in the CDR3. V was clipped by 5 bases and J by 1 base; unmatched bases: 12. Per germline, CDR1 SGHNT and CDR2 YYREEE (reference sequence). CDR3 sequence (DNA): TGTGCCAGCAGACCAGACAGGGCCAACCATTCTGGAAACACCATATATTTT. Translating it yields CASRPDRANHSGNTIYF.

J is TRBJ2-2 and V is TRBV30; tentative D call: TRBD2 (5 bases). CDR3 length: 15 residues. Deletions cut 2 bases from V and 1 base from J, with 11 bases between. Per the germline V gene, CDR1 is GTSNPN and CDR2 is SVGIG (reference sequence). CDR3 amino acids: CAWSTRRLNTGELFF. CDR3 sequence (DNA): TGTGCCTGGAGTACCAGGAGGTTGAACACCGGGGAGCTGTTTTTT.

The chain is built from TRBV7-9 and TRBJ2-5; possibly TRBD2 for D (6 bases). This CDR3 has 15 residues. CDR1 and CDR2 (germline): SEHNR, FQNEAQ (reference sequence). The V end was cut by 0 bases, the J end by 4 bases, with 12 bases between. In nucleotides, the CDR3 is TGTGCCAGCAGCTTAGCGCGGGAATTCGTAGAGACCCAGTACTTC. The encoded protein is CASSLAREFVETQYF.

The CDR3 region is CASSFRDRGPDTQYF. As DNA, the CDR3 is TGCGCCAGCAGCTTCCGGGACAGGGGTCCAGATACGCAGTATTTT. This chain links TRBV5-1 with TRBJ2-3, with TRBD1 matching 10 bases. CDR1 and CDR2 from the germline V gene are SGHRS and YFSETQ. This CDR3 contains 15 residues. Trimming at V came to 2 bases and at J to 4 bases, leaving 4 bases not matched to a gene.